This T cell receptor (beta chain) was profiled in a study of blood T cell repertoires in COVID-19 (dated by TCRdb to the early 2020s). For the wider study: The collaborator samples originated in the United States, Italy and Spain and spanned the acute and convalescent phases of COVID-19. The material from the prospective study consisted of cDNA or gDNA derived from T cells, B-cell-depleted T cells, or PBMCs. Deeply sampled blood TCRbeta repertoires from subjects exposed to, actively infected with, or recovered from COVID-19 were included in the dataset. The repertoires were made available in a free public database intended to serve as a resource for research on the immune response to SARS-CoV-2. The samples were drawn from two sources: the first 160 participants of the ongoing ImmuneRACE study, and 1,200 or so subjects contributed by 6 global collaborators. A de-identified subject ID, COVID-19 status, age in years and sex were almost always included in the sample metadata. Where HLA class I and class II types were available, the types were taken from metadata supplied by the sample provider, not from assay-based typing. The research as a whole found: The amount of clinical and demographic metadata varied by source and participant and was provided uncurated.

A second Seattle source provided samples from volunteer blood donors who had recovered from COVID-19. Collaborating institutions collected whole blood in K2EDTA tubes following their own protocols. Collaborator samples were shipped for TCRbeta analysis as frozen whole blood, isolated PBMCs, or DNA extracted from either sample type. TCRbeta CDR3 regions were amplified from genomic DNA by means of the immunoSEQ Assay, a bias-controlled multiplex PCR. In the original analysis: The number of nucleated cells in each sample was estimated by amplification of reference gene primers within the assay. To quantify the absolute abundance of each unique TCRbeta CDR3 rearrangement, sequence reads were collapsed and filtered. For each sample, productive Simpson clonality was calculated by taking the square root of Simpson's diversity index across productive rearrangements. TCRdb carries this immuneACCESS record with in-frame sequences only. Its versions omit some clonotypes, under half of them owing to an unresolved V gene in the studies checked, with the rest unexplained. From that table come the V and J calls and clone size; the DNA was used to work out D and trimming. This sample holds some 250,000 clones; 88% were observed only once. The ten most abundant clones make up just under 1% of the sample.

With regard to this clone: Its recognized antigen is unknown. No much larger clonotype is one base removed from it; base qualities were not supplied.

The sequence was obtained from a woman in her forties who had recovered from COVID-19. Sequencing used peripheral blood.

The CDR3 has the sequence CASSLEGAGYGYTF. Read as DNA, the sequence is TGTGCCAGCAGCTTAGAGGGGGCAGGCTATGGCTACACCTTC. The rearrangement joined TRBV7-9 to TRBJ1-2; TRBD1 matches 7 bases in the middle. As encoded in the germline V gene (reference sequence), CDR1 is SEHNR while CDR2 is FQNEAQ. Germline trimming amounts to 1 base on V and 4 bases on J, with 3 as the count of junction bases outside the gene matches. From cysteine to phenylalanine, the CDR3 is 14 amino acids long. Only CDR3 DNA is held: 42 bases, read in frame from base 1.